Given below is one T cell receptor (beta chain) in context. What it recognizes is unknown. The entry originates in a study of post-analysis software for immune sequencing data. Study outcomes and limitations: When compared against controls, multiple sclerosis patients showed significantly lower normalized Chao1 diversity.

Unique molecular identifiers were carried by the TCR beta cDNA libraries. A single record per CDR3 protein comes from TCRdb applying MiXCR to the PCR reads. Here the sample spans hundreds of thousands of distinct CDR3 sequences, 55% to 60% being singletons. The sequence came from a girl aged 2 to 10 with multiple sclerosis. Input material: blood.

This CDR3 is CSAKPDREKETQYF. The CDR3 DNA sequence: TGCAGTGCTAAACCGGACAGGGAGAAAGAGACCCAGTACTTC. This chain joins TRBV20-1 and TRBJ2-5, with 8 positions matching TRBD1. Germline V gene sequence: CDR1 DFQATT, CDR2 SNEGSKA (reference sequence). This CDR3 contains 14 residues. Trimming took 4 bases from V and 3 from J; bases not matched to a gene: 7.